This TCR beta chain derives from a study of T cell clonality in common variable immunodeficiency. There are many counts of this clone. The table came from immunoSEQ multiplex PCR; TCRdb's copy has only in-frame clones and leaves some out. This table holds under 50,000 clones with no singletons; the top ten claim roughly 6%. The source of this sequence is a person between 18 and 75 years old in good health. Sample: peripheral blood mononuclear cells.

The chain's CDR3 is CSAPQTRGIYNEQFF. The sequenced part of the CDR3 DNA is TGCAGTGCTCCCCAAACGAGGGGGATTTACAATGAG. V usage is TRBV20-1 and J usage is TRBJ2-1; D is possibly TRBD1 (6 bases). The read gets to within 3 residues of the CDR3 end, and the germline J gene fills in the rest. V lost 5 bases and J 4 bases, leaving 18 bases between the germline ends. The CDR3 runs 15 residues. CDR1 and CDR2 from the germline V gene are DFQATT and SNEGSKA (reference sequence).